Shown below are 19 T cell receptor beta chains from a single sample sequenced in a study of shared clonotypes between healthy human individuals. Profiled with immunoSEQ multiplex PCR; TCRdb holds only in-frame clones, not every one. The table has around 2.3 million clones, approximately 94% seen once; the top ten hold approximately 0.13%. The sample taken for sequencing was naive CD4+ T cells sorted from blood. Subset specified: CD45RA+ positively selected. The source is a man aged 18 to 30 in good health.

This clone was counted once. This chain connects TRBV2 to TRBJ1-1; D ambiguous. V lost 8 bases to trimming and J lost 0 bases, with 13 bases between them. The CDR3 is 14 residues long. Per germline, CDR1 SNHLY and CDR2 FYNNEI. This CDR3 is CASAGPSLNTEAFF. CDR3 DNA sequence: TGTGCCAGCGCCGGGCCCTCACTGAACACTGAAGCTTTCTTT.

This sequence joins TRBV7-9 and TRBJ2-7; the match to TRBD1 covers 9 bases. CDR1 is SEHNR and CDR2 is FQNEAQ in the germline V gene (reference sequence). The length of the CDR3 is 15 residues. V trimming: 5 bases; J trimming: 1 base; junction bases outside the gene matches: 6. This CDR3 is CASSRSTGGSYEQYF. DNA of the CDR3: TGTGCCAGCAGCCGGTCGACAGGGGGATCCTACGAGCAGTACTTC.

V and J are TRBV19 and TRBJ2-1; 9 nucleotides agree with TRBD2. This CDR3 contains 15 residues. Trimming removed 0 bases from V and 6 bases from J; junction bases left unmatched: 3. Germline CDR1 and CDR2: LNHDA and SQIVND (reference sequence). The CDR3 region is CASSIEREGGNEQFF. The CDR3 DNA sequence: TGTGCCAGTAGTATAGAGCGGGAGGGGGGCAATGAGCAGTTCTTC. Supplemented by reference TRBV19 and TRBJ2-1, the full variable domain reads DGGITQSPKYLFRKEGQNVTLSCEQNLNHDAMYWYRQDPGQGLRLIYYSQIVNDFQKGDIAEGYSVSREKKESFPLTVTSAQKNPTAFYLCASSIEREGGNEQFFGPGTRLTVL.

The V and J genes are TRBV6-5 and TRBJ2-5, with unresolved D. Germline V lookup: CDR1 MNHEY, CDR2 SVGAGI. CDR3 size: 15 residues. V was trimmed by 7 bases and J by 1 base, leaving 16 bases between them. The CDR3, as DNA: TGTGCCAGCAAAGGAGTGGGATCGGGCCAAGAGACCCAGTACTTC. Amino acids: CASKGVGSGQETQYF.

The chain is built from TRBV11-2 and TRBJ1-5; a possible D gene is TRBD1 (6 bases). The V and J ends lost 5 bases and 7 bases respectively, with 12 bases between them. The CDR3 loop spans 13 amino acids. Germline CDR1 is SGHAT and CDR2 is FQNNGV. The CDR3 DNA is TGTGCCAGCAGCCCAGTTGGGGGCCAGCCCCAGCATTTT. Its translation is CASSPVGGQPQHF.

V gene TRBV29-1 combines with J gene TRBJ2-7; TRBD1 aligns across 7 bases. With V trimmed by 6 bases and J by 2 bases, 10 bases remained unmatched. CDR3 size: 14 residues. Germline V gives CDR1 SQVTM, CDR2 ANQGSEA. The CDR3 is CSVRKDRATYEQYF. CDR3 sequence (DNA): TGCAGCGTCCGGAAAGACAGGGCGACCTACGAGCAGTACTTC.

A few counts support this clone. The sample carries other DNA sequences with the same CDR3. CDR3 protein: CASSLAAGNTIYF. The CDR3 bases are TGTGCCAGCAGCTTAGCTGCAGGAAACACCATATATTTT. The chain links TRBV7-9 to TRBJ1-3; no clear D gene. Germline values: CDR1 SEHNR, CDR2 FQNEAQ (reference sequence). Trimming shortened V by 0 bases and J by 4 bases, and 4 bases separated the two germline ends. The CDR3 is 13 residues long.

The chain combines TRBV9 with TRBJ2-2; 12 bases align to TRBD1. V shed 4 bases, J shed 5 bases, and the junction held 6 bases outside the gene matches. The CDR3 sequence is 16 residues long. In germline, CDR1 is SGDLS, CDR2 YYNGEE. CDR3 DNA sequence: TGTGCCAGCAGCACGGGACAGGGGGCCGGGACCGGGGAGCTGTTTTTT. This translates into CASSTGQGAGTGELFF.

The V and J genes are TRBV29-1 and TRBJ1-4, with 7 nucleotides matching TRBD1. This CDR3 spans 15 amino acids. The ends lost 7 bases at V and 6 bases at J; junction bases unmatched: 14. Per germline, CDR1 SQVTM and CDR2 ANQGSEA. CDR3 sequence: CSAKEPTGVHEKLFF. The CDR3 coding sequence is TGCAGCGCCAAAGAGCCCACAGGGGTGCATGAAAAACTGTTTTTT. Looking up the rest from reference TRBV29-1 and TRBJ1-4 gives the full variable domain: SAVISQKPSRDICQRGTSLTIQCQVDSQVTMMFWYRQQPGQSLTLIATANQGSEATYESGFVIDKFPISRPNLTFSTLTVSNMSPEDSSIYLCSAKEPTGVHEKLFFGSGTQLSVL.

Concerning this clone: Other nucleotide sequences from this sample produce the same CDR3. The chain has TRBV30 and TRBJ2-7, with D uncertain. The germline V gene encodes CDR1 GTSNPN and CDR2 SVGIG (reference sequence). V shed 0 bases and J shed 1 base, with 7 bases lying between them. The CDR3 spans 13 residues. The DNA for the CDR3 is TGTGCCTGGAGTGTCCGGGCATCCTACGAGCAGTACTTC. This codes for CAWSVRASYEQYF.

This rearrangement joins TRBV2 to TRBJ2-5; maybe TRBD1 (5 bases). V was shortened by 7 bases and J by 2 bases, with 17 bases between the two germline ends. The germline gives CDR1 SNHLY, CDR2 FYNNEI. The CDR3 length is 15 residues. The CDR3 region has the DNA TGTGCCAGCACGAAGGGGTTTACGGCACAAGAGACCCAGTACTTC. Protein product: CASTKGFTAQETQYF.

About this clone itself: Other DNA sequences in this specimen translate into the identical CDR3. V gene TRBV18 combines with J gene TRBJ2-7; the D gene is possibly TRBD1 (5 bases). The V and J ends lost 1 base and 3 bases respectively, with 7 bases between them. CDR3 length: 13 residues. The germline CDR1 and CDR2 sequences are KGHSH and LQKENI. CDR3 sequence reads: CASSPQGIYEQYF. DNA for the CDR3: TGTGCCAGCTCACCACAGGGGATCTACGAGCAGTACTTC.

The chain combines TRBV5-1 with TRBJ2-7; D is undetermined. The germline V gene encodes CDR1 SGHRS and CDR2 YFSETQ. Trimming removed 0 bases at V and 5 bases at J, with 12 bases between. The length of the CDR3 is 14 residues. The CDR3 nucleotides read TGCGCCAGCAGCTTGGCACGGTCTACGGACGAGCAGTACTTC. Amino acids: CASSLARSTDEQYF.

Only a few counts were recorded for this clone. The rearrangement links TRBV6-5 to TRBJ1-3; no clear D. Germline loops: CDR1 MNHEY, CDR2 SVGAGI. This CDR3 comprises 16 residues. V was cut by 2 bases and J by 0 bases, with 11 bases left in between. The CDR3: CASSYGTRSSGNTIYF. The CDR3 bases are TGTGCCAGCAGTTACGGTACACGAAGCTCTGGAAACACCATATATTTT.

The rearrangement uses TRBV7-9 and TRBJ1-4, with 9 bases matching TRBD1. The junction had 3 bases not matched to a gene; V was cut back by 5 bases and J by 8 bases. The CDR3 covers 13 residues. Germline CDR1 is SEHNR and CDR2 is FQNEAQ (reference sequence). The CDR3 is CASSLTGGEKLFF. CDR3 nucleotide sequence: TGTGCCAGCAGCCTGACAGGGGGGGAAAAACTGTTTTTT.

This chain connects TRBV5-1 to TRBJ2-1; D is possibly TRBD1 or TRBD2 (5 bases each). The V and J ends lost 1 base and 4 bases respectively, with 12 bases between them. The CDR3 is 15 residues long. Per the germline V gene, CDR1 is SGHRS and CDR2 is YFSETQ. CDR3 protein: CASSLYGDDYNEQFF. The DNA of the CDR3 is TGCGCCAGCAGCTTGTATGGGGACGATTACAATGAGCAGTTCTTC.

The V gene is TRBV2, the J gene TRBJ2-1; D might be TRBD1 (6 bases). V was clipped by 1 base and J by 0 bases, with 7 bases between them. Germline-derived CDR1 and CDR2 are SNHLY and FYNNEI. The CDR3 has 15 residues. The CDR3 region is CASSEDRASYNEQFF. In nucleotides, the CDR3 is TGTGCCAGCAGTGAAGACAGGGCCTCCTACAATGAGCAGTTCTTC.

The rearrangement joins TRBV21-1 to TRBJ1-2. TRBV21-1 counts as a pseudogene. This CDR3 is built from 16 residues. The CDR3 sequence: CASSKGVPRFNYGYTF. CDR3 DNA sequence: TGTGCCAGCAGCAAAGGCGTCCCCCGATTTAACTATGGCTACACCTTC.

The chain links TRBV6-5 to TRBJ1-2, with D maybe TRBD1 (6 bases). This CDR3 has 15 residues. Germline V lookup: CDR1 MNHEY, CDR2 SVGAGI. Trimming pared 6 bases from V and 0 bases from J, leaving 14 bases between. The CDR3 loop reads CASRPSWGPNYGYTF. DNA of the CDR3: TGTGCCAGCAGGCCGTCGTGGGGGCCTAACTATGGCTACACCTTC.